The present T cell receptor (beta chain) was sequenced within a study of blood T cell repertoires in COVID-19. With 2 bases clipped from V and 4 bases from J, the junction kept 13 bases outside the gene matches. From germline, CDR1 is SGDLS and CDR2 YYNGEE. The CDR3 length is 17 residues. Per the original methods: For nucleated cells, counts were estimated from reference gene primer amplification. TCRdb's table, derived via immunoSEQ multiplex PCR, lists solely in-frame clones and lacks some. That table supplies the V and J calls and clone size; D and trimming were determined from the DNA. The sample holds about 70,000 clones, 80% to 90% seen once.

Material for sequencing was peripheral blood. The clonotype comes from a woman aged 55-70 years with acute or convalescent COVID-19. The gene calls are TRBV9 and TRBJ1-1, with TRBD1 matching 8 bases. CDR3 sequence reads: CASSVRPSTGGGTEAFF. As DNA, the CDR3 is TGTGCCAGCAGCGTTAGGCCCTCTACAGGGGGAGGCACTGAAGCTTTCTTT.